These 5 T cell receptor beta chains originate from one sample sequenced in a study of T cell repertoires in ileal Crohn's disease. The assay was immunoSEQ multiplex PCR, and TCRdb's table has in-frame clones only and misses some. The table shows thousands of clones, with approximately 92% occurring only once. What was sequenced was ileal tissue. All receptors derive from an adult with Crohn's disease.

This sequence joins TRBV6-4 and TRBJ1-2; D remains ambiguous. Per germline, CDR1 MRHNA and CDR2 SNTAGT. Trimming took 4 bases from V and 2 from J, leaving 14 bases between them. There are 15 residues in the CDR3. CDR3 nucleotide sequence: TGTGCCAGCAGTGCCCGTGGTGGCGGGAACTATGGCTACACCTTC. Protein sequence: CASSARGGGNYGYTF.

This chain connects TRBV2 to TRBJ2-1, with 8 bases identical to TRBD1. The CDR3 extends over 13 amino acids. The trim removed 7 bases at V and 9 bases at J, leaving 8 bases unmatched. Germline-derived CDR1 and CDR2 are SNHLY and FYNNEI. The CDR3 loop reads CASTLTGAGEQFF. DNA for the CDR3: TGTGCCAGCACCTTGACAGGGGCTGGTGAGCAGTTCTTC. The full variable domain, with the rest looked up from reference TRBV2 and TRBJ2-1, is EPEVTQTPSHQVTQMGQEVILRCVPISNHLYFYWYRQILGQKVEFLVSFYNNEISEKSEIFDDQFSVERPDGSNFTLKIRSTKLEDSAMYFCASTLTGAGEQFFGPGTRLTVL.

This sequence joins TRBV15 and TRBJ2-5, with D maybe TRBD2 (6 bases). Between the trimmed V and J ends, which lost 3 bases and 4 bases, there was a span of 15 bases. Germline V CDR1 and CDR2: LNHNV, YYDKDF (reference sequence). This CDR3 is built from 15 residues. CDR3 sequence (DNA): TGTGCCACCAGCAGTCCTCCTGGGAGGAGAGAGACCCAGTACTTC. Amino acids: CATSSPPGRRETQYF.

The chain is built from TRBV5-6 and TRBJ2-2, with D possibly being TRBD2 (6 bases). Trimming removed 3 bases from V and 2 bases from J, with 14 bases in between. CDR3 length: 16 residues. Germline CDR1 and CDR2: SGHDT and YYEEEE. DNA for the CDR3: TGTGCCAGCAGCTATGCGGGACGAGGAAACACCGGGGAGCTGTTTTTT. Its protein product is CASSYAGRGNTGELFF.

The genes are TRBV6-5 and TRBJ1-5, with TRBD1 identical over 10 bases. V shed 6 bases and J 3 bases; nucleotides not matched to a gene: 2. The CDR3 totals 14 residues. Germline V CDR1 and CDR2: MNHEY, SVGAGI. CDR3 amino acids: CASSRQGANQPQHF. The CDR3 coding sequence is TGTGCCAGCAGCAGACAGGGGGCCAATCAGCCCCAGCATTTT.